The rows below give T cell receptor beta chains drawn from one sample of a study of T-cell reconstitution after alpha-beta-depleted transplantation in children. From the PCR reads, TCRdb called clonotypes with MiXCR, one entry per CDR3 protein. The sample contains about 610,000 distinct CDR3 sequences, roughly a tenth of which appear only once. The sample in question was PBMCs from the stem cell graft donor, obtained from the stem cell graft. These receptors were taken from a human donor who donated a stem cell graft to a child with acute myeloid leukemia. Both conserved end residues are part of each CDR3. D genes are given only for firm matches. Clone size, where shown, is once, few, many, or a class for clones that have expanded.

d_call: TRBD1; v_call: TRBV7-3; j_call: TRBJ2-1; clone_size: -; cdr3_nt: TGTGCCAGCAGCTCGGGACAGGGGTACGAGCAGTTCTTC; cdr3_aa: CASSSGQGYEQFF
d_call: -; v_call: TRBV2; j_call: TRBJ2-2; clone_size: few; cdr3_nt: TGTGCCAGCGGATTTTGGGGGAGTGACACCGGGGAGCTGTTTTTT; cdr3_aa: CASGFWGSDTGELFF
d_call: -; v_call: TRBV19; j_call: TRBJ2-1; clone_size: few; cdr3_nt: TGTGCCAGTAGTCGGATGAGCTCCTACAATGAGCAGTTCTTC; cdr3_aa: CASSRMSSYNEQFF
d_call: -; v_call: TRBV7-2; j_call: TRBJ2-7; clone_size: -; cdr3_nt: TGTGCCAGCAGCTTATGGCGGAGTACCTACGAGCAGTACTTC; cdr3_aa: CASSLWRSTYEQYF
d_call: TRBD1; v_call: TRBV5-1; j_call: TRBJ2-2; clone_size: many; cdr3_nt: TGCGCCAGCAGCTCCGGGACAGCGAACACCGGGGAGCTGTTTTTT; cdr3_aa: CASSSGTANTGELFF
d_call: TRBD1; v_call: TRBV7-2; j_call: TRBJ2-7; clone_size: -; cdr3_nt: TGTGCCAGCAGCTTGGATCGCCCGGGACAGCCAAGTGTGCAGTACTTC; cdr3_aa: CASSLDRPGQPSVQYF
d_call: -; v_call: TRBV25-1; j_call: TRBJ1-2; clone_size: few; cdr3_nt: TGTGCCAGCAGTGAAGGGTGGATTAACTATGGCTACACCTTC; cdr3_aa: CASSEGWINYGYTF
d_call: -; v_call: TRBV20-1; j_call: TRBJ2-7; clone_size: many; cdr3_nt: TGCAGTGCTAGAGAGGACCTCTACGAGCAGTACTTC; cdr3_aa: CSAREDLYEQYF
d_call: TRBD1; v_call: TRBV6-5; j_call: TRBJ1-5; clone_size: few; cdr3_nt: TGTGCCAGCAGTTACCAGGGGGGTGGCAATCAGCCCCAGCATTTT; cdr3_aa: CASSYQGGGNQPQHF
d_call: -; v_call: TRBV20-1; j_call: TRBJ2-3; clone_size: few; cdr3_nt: TGCAGTGCTAGACCCCCCGGGACTGGCACAGATACGCAGTATTTT; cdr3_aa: CSARPPGTGTDTQYF
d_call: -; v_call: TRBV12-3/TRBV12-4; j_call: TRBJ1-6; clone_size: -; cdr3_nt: TGTGCCAGCATTGGCCACTATAATTCACCCCTCCACTTT; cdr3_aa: CASIGHYNSPLHF
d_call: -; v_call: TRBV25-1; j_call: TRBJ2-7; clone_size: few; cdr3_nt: TGTGCCAGCAGTGATGCAGGGGTGATATCCTACGAGCAGTACTTC; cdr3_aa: CASSDAGVISYEQYF
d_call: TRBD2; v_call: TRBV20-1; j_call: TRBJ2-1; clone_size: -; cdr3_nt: TGCAGTGCTAGGGGGACTAGCGGGAGGCAAGGCGGCTACAATGAGCAGTTCTTC; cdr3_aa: CSARGTSGRQGGYNEQFF
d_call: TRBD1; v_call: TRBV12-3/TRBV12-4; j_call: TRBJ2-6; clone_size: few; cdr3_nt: TGTGCCAGCAGTGTGACAGGGTCTGGGGCCAACGTCCTGACTTTC; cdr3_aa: CASSVTGSGANVLTF
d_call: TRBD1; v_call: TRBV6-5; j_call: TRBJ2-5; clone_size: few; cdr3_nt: TGTGCCAGCAGTTTCGGGACAGGGGGCAGTCGGGGGACCCAGTACTTC; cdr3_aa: CASSFGTGGSRGTQYF
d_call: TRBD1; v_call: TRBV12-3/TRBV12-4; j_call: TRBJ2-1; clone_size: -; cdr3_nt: TGTGCCAGCATCCCGGGACAGGGGGCCATCAATGAGCAGTTCTTC; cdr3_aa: CASIPGQGAINEQFF
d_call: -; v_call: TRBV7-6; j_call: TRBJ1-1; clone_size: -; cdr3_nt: TGTGCCAGCAGCTATTTTCGGGGAGGTGTGGACACTGAAGCTTTCTTT; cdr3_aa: CASSYFRGGVDTEAFF
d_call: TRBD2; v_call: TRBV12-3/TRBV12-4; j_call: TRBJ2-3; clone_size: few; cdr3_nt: TGTGCCAGCACCCTCTGGACTAGCGGGGGTACGCAGTATTTT; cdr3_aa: CASTLWTSGGTQYF
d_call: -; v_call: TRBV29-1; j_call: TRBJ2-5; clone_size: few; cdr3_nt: TGCAGCGTTGAAGAACTGGCTGGGGAGACCCAGTACTTC; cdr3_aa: CSVEELAGETQYF
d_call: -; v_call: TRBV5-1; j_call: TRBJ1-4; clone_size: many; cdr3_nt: TGCGCCAGCAGCTTGGGTGATCGGACACCAACTAATGAAAAACTGTTTTTT; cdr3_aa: CASSLGDRTPTNEKLFF
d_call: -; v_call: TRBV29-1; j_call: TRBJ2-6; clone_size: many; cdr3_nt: TGCAGCCTCCTGGACTCTGGGGCCAACGTCCTGACTTTC; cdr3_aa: CSLLDSGANVLTF
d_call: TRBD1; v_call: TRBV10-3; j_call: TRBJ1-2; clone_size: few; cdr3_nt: TGTGCCATCAGTGAGTCAGGCAGGGGGAATGGCTACACCTTC; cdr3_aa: CAISESGRGNGYTF
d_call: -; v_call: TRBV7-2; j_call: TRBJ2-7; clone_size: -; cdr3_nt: TGTGCCAGCAGCTCCTTGACGGCAACCTACGAGCAGTACTTC; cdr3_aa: CASSSLTATYEQYF
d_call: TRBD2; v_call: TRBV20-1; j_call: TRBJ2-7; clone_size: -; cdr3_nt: TGCAGTGCTAGAGATTCGCGGGAGCTCCACGAGCAGTACTTC; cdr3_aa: CSARDSRELHEQYF
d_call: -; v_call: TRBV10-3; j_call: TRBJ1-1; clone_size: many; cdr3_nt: TGTGCCATCAGTGATGGTTTCCATAACACTGAAGCTTTCTTT; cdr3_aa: CAISDGFHNTEAFF
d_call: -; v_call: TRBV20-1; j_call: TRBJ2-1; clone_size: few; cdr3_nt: TGCAGTGCTAGCCCTCCCCCCCTCAATGAGCAGTTCTTC; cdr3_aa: CSASPPPLNEQFF
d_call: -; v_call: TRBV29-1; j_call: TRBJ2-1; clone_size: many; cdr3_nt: TGCAGCGTTGCAAGGTCCGGGTCCAATGAGCAGTTCTTC; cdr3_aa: CSVARSGSNEQFF
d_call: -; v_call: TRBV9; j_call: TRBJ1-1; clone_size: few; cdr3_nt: TGTGCCAGCAGTGAACGGCAGGGTTCTGGTGAAGCTTTCTTT; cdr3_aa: CASSERQGSGEAFF
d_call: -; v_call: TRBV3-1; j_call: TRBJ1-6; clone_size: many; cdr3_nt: TGTGCCAGCAGCCAAGATCAGAAGGGATCTCTCCATAATTCACCCCTCCACTTT; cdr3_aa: CASSQDQKGSLHNSPLHF
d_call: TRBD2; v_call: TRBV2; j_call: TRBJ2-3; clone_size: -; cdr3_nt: TGTGCCAGCGGTATGACTAGCGGGAGACCAGATACGCAGTATTTC; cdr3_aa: CASGMTSGRPDTQYF
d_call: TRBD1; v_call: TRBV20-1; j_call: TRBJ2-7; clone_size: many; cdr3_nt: TGCAGTGCTACTGGACAGGCCGTTCGTGAGCAGTACTTC; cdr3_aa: CSATGQAVREQYF
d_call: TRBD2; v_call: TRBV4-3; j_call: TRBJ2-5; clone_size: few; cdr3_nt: TGCGCCAGCAGCCAAGATTACCGACTAGCGGCAGGAGAGACCCAGTACTTC; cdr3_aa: CASSQDYRLAAGETQYF
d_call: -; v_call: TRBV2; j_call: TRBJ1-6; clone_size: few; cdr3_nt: TGTGCCAGCAGTCGGTCGGGGACAAGTTCTTCTTCACCCCTCCACTTT; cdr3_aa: CASSRSGTSSSSPLHF
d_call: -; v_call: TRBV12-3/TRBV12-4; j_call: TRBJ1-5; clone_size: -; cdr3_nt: TGTGCCAGCAGTTTAGAGGGAGGGGTTGGGCCCCAGCATTTT; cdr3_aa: CASSLEGGVGPQHF
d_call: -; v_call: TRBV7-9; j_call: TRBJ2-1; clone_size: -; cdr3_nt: TGTGCCAGCAGCCGGGGGGCTACTTCCTACAATGAGCAGTTCTTC; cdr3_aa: CASSRGATSYNEQFF
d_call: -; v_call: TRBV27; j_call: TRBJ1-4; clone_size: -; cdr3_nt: TGTGCCAGCAGTTCCCGCCCCCTTGACCATAATGAAAAACTGTTTTTT; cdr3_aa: CASSSRPLDHNEKLFF
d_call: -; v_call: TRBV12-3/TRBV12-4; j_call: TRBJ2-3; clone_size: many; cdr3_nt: TGTGCCAGCAGTTTTTTGGATGTCGGCACAGATACGCAGTATTTT; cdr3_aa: CASSFLDVGTDTQYF
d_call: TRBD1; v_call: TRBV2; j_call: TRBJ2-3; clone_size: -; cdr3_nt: TGTGCCAGCAGTGAAAGGGCAGGGGGCCCAGATACGCAGTATTTT; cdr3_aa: CASSERAGGPDTQYF
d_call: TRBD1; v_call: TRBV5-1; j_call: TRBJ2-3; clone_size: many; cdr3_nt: TGCGCCAGCAGCTTGGGACAGGGGAGCAAAGATACGCAGTATTTT; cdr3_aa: CASSLGQGSKDTQYF
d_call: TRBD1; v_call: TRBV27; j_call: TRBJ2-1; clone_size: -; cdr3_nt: TGTGCCAGCAGAAAAGACCAGGGGGTTCCGTACAATGAGCAGTTCTTC; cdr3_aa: CASRKDQGVPYNEQFF
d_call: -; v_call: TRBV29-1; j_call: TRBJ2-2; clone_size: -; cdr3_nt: TGCAGCGTTGGGCACTCCGGGGAGCTGTTTTTT; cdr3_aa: CSVGHSGELFF
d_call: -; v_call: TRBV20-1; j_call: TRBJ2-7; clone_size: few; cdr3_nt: TGCAGTGCTAGAGTTATTCGCGGGATCGAGAGCTACGAGCAGTACTTC; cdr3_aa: CSARVIRGIESYEQYF
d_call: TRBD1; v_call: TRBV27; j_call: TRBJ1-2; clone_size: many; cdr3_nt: TGTGCCACCTCGAGACAGGGGAACTATGGCTACACCTTC; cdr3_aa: CATSRQGNYGYTF
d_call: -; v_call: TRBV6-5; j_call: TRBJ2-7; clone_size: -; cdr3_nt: TGTGCCAGCAGTTACGGCTCCATGGGCACCTACGAGCAGTACTTC; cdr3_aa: CASSYGSMGTYEQYF
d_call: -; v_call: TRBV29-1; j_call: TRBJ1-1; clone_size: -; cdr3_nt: TGCAGCGTTGAGAAGAACACTGAAGCTTTCTTT; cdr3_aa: CSVEKNTEAFF
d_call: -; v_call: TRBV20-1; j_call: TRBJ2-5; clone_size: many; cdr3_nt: TGCAGTGCTAGGGCGGTAGACTCGACCCAGTACTTC; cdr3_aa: CSARAVDSTQYF
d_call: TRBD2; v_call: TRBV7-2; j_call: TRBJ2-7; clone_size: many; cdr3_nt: TGTGCCAGCAGCTCTTTAGCGGGAGACGGCTACGAGCAGTACTTC; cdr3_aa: CASSSLAGDGYEQYF
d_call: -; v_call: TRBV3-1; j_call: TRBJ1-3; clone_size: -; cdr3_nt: TGTGCCAGCAGCCAGCCGGCAGGGAGGAACACCATATATTTT; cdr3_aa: CASSQPAGRNTIYF
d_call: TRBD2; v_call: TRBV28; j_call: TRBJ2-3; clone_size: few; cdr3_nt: TGTGCCAGCAGCCCCCAGAGCGGGAGTGGGGTCGATACGCAGTATTTT; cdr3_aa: CASSPQSGSGVDTQYF
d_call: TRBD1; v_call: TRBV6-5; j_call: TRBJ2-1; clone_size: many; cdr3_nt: TGTGCCAGCAGCTACCGGGACAGGGGCAATGAGCAGTTCTTC; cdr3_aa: CASSYRDRGNEQFF
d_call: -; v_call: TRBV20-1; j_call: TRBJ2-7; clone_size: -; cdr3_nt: TGCAGTGCCCCGGACCTACGGAGCGAGCAGTGCTTC; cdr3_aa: CSAPDLRSEQCF
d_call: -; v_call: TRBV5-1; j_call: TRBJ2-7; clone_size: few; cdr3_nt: TGCGCCAGCAGCTTGGACAGGGTTGGCGAGCAGTACTTC; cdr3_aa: CASSLDRVGEQYF
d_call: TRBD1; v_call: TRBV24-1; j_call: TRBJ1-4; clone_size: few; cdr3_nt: TGTGCCACGCAAAGGGGGCGAGGTGAAAAACTGTTTTTT; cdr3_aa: CATQRGRGEKLFF
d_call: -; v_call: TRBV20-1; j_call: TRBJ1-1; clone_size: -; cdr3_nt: TGCAGTGCTAGTCGGGGCCCGAACACTGAAGCTTTCTTT; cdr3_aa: CSASRGPNTEAFF
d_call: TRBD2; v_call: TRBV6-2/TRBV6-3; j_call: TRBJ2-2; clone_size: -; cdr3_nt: TGTGCCAGCATGGGACTAGCGGGAGTCGGGGAGCTGTTTTTT; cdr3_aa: CASMGLAGVGELFF
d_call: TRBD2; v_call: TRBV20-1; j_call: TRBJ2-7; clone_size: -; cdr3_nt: TGCAGTGCTAGACGACTAGCGGGAGGCATTTCTACTTCCTACGAGCAGTACTTC; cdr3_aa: CSARRLAGGISTSYEQYF
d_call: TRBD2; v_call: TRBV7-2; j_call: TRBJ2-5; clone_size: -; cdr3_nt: TGTGCCAGCAGCCCAGGGAGGACTAGCGGGGGGCAAGAGACCCAGTACTTC; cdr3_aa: CASSPGRTSGGQETQYF